A single sample is the source of the 15 T cell receptor beta chains below, sequenced in a study of radiation and T cells in renal cell carcinoma. Stated time point: blood 4 weeks post-SBRT, at nephrectomy. Documented treatment: 15 Gy SBRT to primary tumor, nephrectomy 4 weeks later. The data were produced by immunoSEQ multiplex PCR, yet TCRdb's version contains in-frame clones alone and is incomplete. The table has around 77,000 clones, less than 85% seen once. The specimen comprised blood, sampled from a patient whose treatment included radiotherapy and nephrectomy. The source is a woman aged 55-69 years with renal cell carcinoma.

This chain links TRBV29-1 with TRBJ1-1; unclear D gene. The CDR3 is 13 amino acids. CDR1 and CDR2 from the germline V gene are SQVTM and ANQGSEA. The CDR3 bases are TGCAGTACATATGGCCCTTCAAACACTGAAGCTTTCTTT. Amino acid sequence: CSTYGPSNTEAFF.

V is TRBV6-5 and J is TRBJ1-5; TRBD1 matches 10 bases. V trimming: 0 bases; J trimming: 4 bases; junction bases outside the gene matches: 3. CDR1 and CDR2 (germline): MNHEY, SVGAGI. The CDR3 covers 16 residues. CDR3 protein: CASSYSGQGWNQPQHF. The DNA for the CDR3 is TGTGCCAGCAGTTACTCGGGACAGGGGTGGAATCAGCCCCAGCATTTT.

The chain couples TRBV7-2 to TRBJ1-1; D call uncertain. Trimming stripped 2 bases from V and 0 bases from J, with 4 bases between. The CDR3 is 13 residues long. CDR1 is SGHTA and CDR2 is FQGNSA in the germline V gene. CDR3 sequence: CASSLPVNTEAFF. The CDR3 nucleotides are TGTGCCAGCAGCTTACCAGTGAACACTGAAGCTTTCTTT.

The rearrangement links TRBV19 to TRBJ1-1; D uncertain. CDR3 length: 14 amino acids. Germline V CDR1 and CDR2: LNHDA, SQIVND (reference sequence). V lost 5 bases, J lost 1 base, and 11 bases lay in between. CDR3 sequence: CASSWVQRNTEAFF. The DNA of the CDR3 is TGTGCCAGTAGTTGGGTCCAGCGGAACACTGAAGCTTTCTTT.

The rearrangement uses TRBV29-1 and TRBJ1-3; D not certain. The CDR3 totals 11 residues. Germline loops: CDR1 SQVTM, CDR2 ANQGSEA. Trimming removed 6 bases at V and 0 bases at J, with 3 bases between. The CDR3 here is CSVRSGNTIYF. The CDR3 region has the DNA TGCAGCGTCCGCTCTGGAAACACCATATATTTT.

The gene calls are TRBV19 and TRBJ2-5; D might be TRBD1 or TRBD2, each matching 5 bases. V was clipped by 5 bases and J by 4 bases, with 5 bases between them. The CDR3 sequence is 11 residues long. Germline CDR1 and CDR2: LNHDA and SQIVND (reference sequence). The CDR3 here is CASSGGETQYF. CDR3 coding DNA: TGTGCCAGTAGTGGGGGAGAGACCCAGTACTTC.

This clone was recorded once. The rearrangement links TRBV14 to TRBJ2-5; 10 bases agree with TRBD2. Germline-derived CDR1 and CDR2 are SGHDN and FVKESK. CDR3 length: 18 residues. The ends lost 3 bases at V and 3 bases at J; junction bases unmatched: 13. In nucleotides, the CDR3 is TGTGCCAGCAGCCATCTAAGGGCCCAGCGGGGGGGTGAAGAGACCCAGTACTTC. This encodes CASSHLRAQRGGEETQYF.

V usage is TRBV28 and J usage is TRBJ2-5, with 8 bases fitting TRBD1. The CDR3 loop spans 12 amino acids. Germline loops: CDR1 MDHEN, CDR2 SYDVKM. V lost 8 bases, J lost 6 bases, and 5 bases stayed unmatched. The chain's CDR3 is CASLTGGKTQYF. DNA of the CDR3: TGTGCCAGCCTAACAGGGGGAAAGACCCAGTACTTC.

This chain uses TRBV5-1 with TRBJ1-1, with a tentative D call TRBD1 (5 bases). Germline V gene lookup returns CDR1 SGHRS and CDR2 YFSETQ. V lost 0 bases and J 0 bases, leaving 9 bases between the germline ends. The CDR3 is 15 amino acids. The CDR3 sequence: CASSLEQEMNTEAFF. Written as DNA, the CDR3 is TGCGCCAGCAGCTTGGAACAGGAGATGAACACTGAAGCTTTCTTT.

The chain has TRBV29-1 and TRBJ1-1; D is possibly TRBD1 (6 bases). Trimming stripped 3 bases from V and 6 bases from J, with 23 bases between. The CDR3 is made up of 16 amino acids. Germline CDR1 reads SQVTM; CDR2 reads ANQGSEA. This CDR3 reads CSVDDLGAGRRAEAFF. CDR3 coding DNA: TGCAGCGTTGACGACCTGGGGGCAGGGAGACGGGCTGAAGCTTTCTTT.

The chain recombines TRBV19 with TRBJ2-1; D might be TRBD2 (7 bases). The germline V and J ends were trimmed by 6 bases and 11 bases, with 11 bases remaining between them. The length of the CDR3 is 11 residues. Germline V gene lookup returns CDR1 LNHDA and CDR2 SQIVND (reference sequence). CDR3 bases: TGTGCCAGTAGACGGGGGGCGCAGCAGTTCTTC. This sequence encodes CASRRGAQQFF.

The V call is TRBV28, the J call TRBJ1-1; D possibly corresponds to TRBD1 (5 bases). The CDR3 length is 12 residues. Germline values: CDR1 MDHEN, CDR2 SYDVKM. V was pared by 8 bases and J by 4 bases, with 11 bases between. The CDR3 DNA reads TGTGCCAGCGCCATCAGGGTCACTGAAGCTTTCTTT. This translates into CASAIRVTEAFF.

The chain employs TRBV27 and TRBJ1-2; D is uncertain. Per the germline V gene, CDR1 is MNHEY and CDR2 is SMNVEV (reference sequence). The germline V and J ends were trimmed by 3 bases and 2 bases, with 7 bases remaining between them. The CDR3 covers 13 residues. This chain's CDR3 is CASSLAGNYGYTF. The CDR3 nucleotides read TGTGCCAGCAGTTTGGCCGGAAACTATGGCTACACCTTC.

This sequence joins TRBV30 and TRBJ1-2; D unclear. The CDR3 runs 13 residues. Germline assignment: CDR1 GTSNPN and CDR2 SVGIG (reference sequence). Trimming pared 4 bases from V and 5 bases from J, leaving 14 bases between. The CDR3 reads CAWKGFGWYGYTF. CDR3 in DNA: TGTGCCTGGAAAGGATTTGGATGGTATGGCTACACCTTC.

This clone has just a few counts. The chain employs TRBV30 and TRBJ1-4; D is possibly TRBD1 (6 bases). CDR1 and CDR2 from the germline V gene are GTSNPN and SVGIG (reference sequence). The CDR3 is 16 amino acids. Between the trimmed V and J ends, which lost 3 bases and 5 bases, there was a span of 19 bases. CDR3 sequence reads: CAWRGRPQGKNEKLFF. CDR3 nucleotides: TGTGCCTGGAGAGGGAGGCCCCAGGGGAAGAATGAAAAACTGTTTTTT.